This TCR beta chain appears in the sequencing data of a study of blood T cell repertoires in COVID-19. With 3 bases removed from V and 6 bases from J, the gap between germline ends came to 12 bases. The CDR3 has 13 residues. Germline CDR1 reads SGDLS; CDR2 reads YYNGEE. This study enrolled people aged about 18 to 100 from roughly 22 US geographic areas. A COVID-19 case was met by exposed participants within 2 weeks before study entry. Profiling relied on immunoSEQ multiplex PCR, and the TCRdb table lists in-frame clones only, not all of them. The data show fewer than 250,000 clones, around four fifths seen once.

The V call is TRBV9, the J call TRBJ1-1; TRBD1 is a possible D gene (6 bases). This sequence was found in a woman aged 40 to 49 who had been exposed to COVID-19. What was sequenced was PBMCs or T cells enriched from blood (not recorded which). The DNA for the CDR3 is TGTGCCAGCAGCGAAGGGGGGGTTGCTGAAGCTTTCTTT. Amino acids: CASSEGGVAEAFF.